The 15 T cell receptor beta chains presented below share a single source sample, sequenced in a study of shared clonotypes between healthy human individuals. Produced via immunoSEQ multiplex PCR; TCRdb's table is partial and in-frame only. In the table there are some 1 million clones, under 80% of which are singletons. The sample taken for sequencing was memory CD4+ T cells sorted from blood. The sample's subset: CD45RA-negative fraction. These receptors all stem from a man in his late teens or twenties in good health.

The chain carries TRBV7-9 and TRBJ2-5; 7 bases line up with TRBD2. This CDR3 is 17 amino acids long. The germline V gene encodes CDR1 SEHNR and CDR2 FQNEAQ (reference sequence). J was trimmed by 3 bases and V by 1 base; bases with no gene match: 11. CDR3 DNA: TGTGCCAGCAGCTTAGGTTTGCGGCGGGAGATCGAAGAGACCCAGTACTTC. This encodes CASSLGLRREIEETQYF.

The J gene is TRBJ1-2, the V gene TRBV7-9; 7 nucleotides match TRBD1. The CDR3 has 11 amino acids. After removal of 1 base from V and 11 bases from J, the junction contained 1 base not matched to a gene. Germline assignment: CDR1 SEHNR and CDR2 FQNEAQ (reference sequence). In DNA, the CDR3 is TGTGCCAGCAGCTTAGAACAGGGGTACACCTTC. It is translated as CASSLEQGYTF.

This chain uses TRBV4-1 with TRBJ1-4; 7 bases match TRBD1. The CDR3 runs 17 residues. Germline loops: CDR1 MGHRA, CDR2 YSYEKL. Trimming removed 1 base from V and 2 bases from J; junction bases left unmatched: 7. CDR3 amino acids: CASSQASGGTTNEKLFF. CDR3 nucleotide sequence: TGCGCCAGCAGCCAAGCCTCAGGGGGTACGACTAATGAAAAACTGTTTTTT.

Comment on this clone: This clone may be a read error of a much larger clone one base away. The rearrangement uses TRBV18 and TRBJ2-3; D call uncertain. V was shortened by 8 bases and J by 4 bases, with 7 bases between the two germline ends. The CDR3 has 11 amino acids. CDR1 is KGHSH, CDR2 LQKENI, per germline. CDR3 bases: TGTGCCAGCCTCCAGGCAGATACGCAGTATTTT. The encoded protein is CASLQADTQYF.

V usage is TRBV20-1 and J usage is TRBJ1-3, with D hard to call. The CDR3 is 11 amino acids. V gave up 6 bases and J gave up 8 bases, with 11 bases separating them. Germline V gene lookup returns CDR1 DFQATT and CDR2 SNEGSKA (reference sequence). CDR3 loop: CSAHILDTIYF. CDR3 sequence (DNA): TGCAGTGCCCACATCTTGGACACCATATATTTT.

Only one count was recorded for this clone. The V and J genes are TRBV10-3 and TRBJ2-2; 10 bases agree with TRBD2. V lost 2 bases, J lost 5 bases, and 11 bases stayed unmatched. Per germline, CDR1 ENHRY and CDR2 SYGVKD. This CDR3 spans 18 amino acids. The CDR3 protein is CAISETVLAGRQTGELFF. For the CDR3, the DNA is TGTGCCATCAGTGAGACTGTACTAGCGGGACGGCAGACCGGGGAGCTGTTTTTT.

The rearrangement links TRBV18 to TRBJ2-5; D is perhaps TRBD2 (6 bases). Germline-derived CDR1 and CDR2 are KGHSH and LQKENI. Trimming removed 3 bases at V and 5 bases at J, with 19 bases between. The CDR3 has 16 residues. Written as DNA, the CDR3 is TGTGCCAGCTCACCGACTAGTTTTTTGGGATCGGAGACCCAGTACTTC. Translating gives CASSPTSFLGSETQYF.

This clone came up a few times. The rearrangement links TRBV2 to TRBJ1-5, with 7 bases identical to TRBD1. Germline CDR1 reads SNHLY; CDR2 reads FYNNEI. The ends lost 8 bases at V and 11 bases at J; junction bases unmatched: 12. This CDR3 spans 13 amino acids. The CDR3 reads CASGGDRGGAQHF. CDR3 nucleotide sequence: TGTGCCAGCGGGGGGGACAGAGGAGGGGCCCAGCATTTT. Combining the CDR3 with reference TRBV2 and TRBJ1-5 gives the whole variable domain EPEVTQTPSHQVTQMGQEVILRCVPISNHLYFYWYRQILGQKVEFLVSFYNNEISEKSEIFDDQFSVERPDGSNFTLKIRSTKLEDSAMYFCASGGDRGGAQHFGDGTRLSIL.

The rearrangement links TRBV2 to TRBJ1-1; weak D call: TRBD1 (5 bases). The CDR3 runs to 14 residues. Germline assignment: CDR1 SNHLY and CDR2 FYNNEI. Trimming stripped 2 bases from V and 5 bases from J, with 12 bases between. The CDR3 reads CASSEIFSGTEAFF. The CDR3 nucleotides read TGTGCCAGCAGTGAAATATTTTCAGGGACTGAAGCTTTCTTT.

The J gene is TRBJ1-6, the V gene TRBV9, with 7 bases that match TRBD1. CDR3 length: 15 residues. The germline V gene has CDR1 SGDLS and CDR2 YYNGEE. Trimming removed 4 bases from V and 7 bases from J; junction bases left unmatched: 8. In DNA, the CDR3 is TGTGCCAGCAGCAAAGGGGACAGTTGGAATTCACCCCTCCACTTT. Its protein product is CASSKGDSWNSPLHF.

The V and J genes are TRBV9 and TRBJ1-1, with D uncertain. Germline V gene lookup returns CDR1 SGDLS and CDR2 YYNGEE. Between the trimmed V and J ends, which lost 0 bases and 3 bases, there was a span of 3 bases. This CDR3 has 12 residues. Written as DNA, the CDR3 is TGTGCCAGCAGCGTAGATCACACTGAAGCTTTCTTT. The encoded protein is CASSVDHTEAFF.

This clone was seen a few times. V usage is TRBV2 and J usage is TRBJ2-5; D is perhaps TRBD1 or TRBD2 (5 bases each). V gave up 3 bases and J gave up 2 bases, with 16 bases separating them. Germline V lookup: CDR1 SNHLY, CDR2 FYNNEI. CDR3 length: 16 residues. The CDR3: CASSESGLELQETQYF. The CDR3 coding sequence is TGTGCCAGCAGTGAGTCGGGGCTTGAACTACAAGAGACCCAGTACTTC.

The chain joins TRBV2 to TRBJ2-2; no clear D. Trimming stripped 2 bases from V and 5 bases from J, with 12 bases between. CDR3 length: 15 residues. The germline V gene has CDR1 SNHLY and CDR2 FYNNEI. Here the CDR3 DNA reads TGTGCCAGCAGTGAAACGGTGACCCGGACCGGGGAGCTGTTTTTT. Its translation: CASSETVTRTGELFF.

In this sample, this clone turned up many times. The CDR3 region has the DNA TGTGCCAGCAGCTTAGACGTGTTTTCTGGGGCCAACGTCCTGACTTTC. Translated: CASSLDVFSGANVLTF. The chain combines TRBV7-2 with TRBJ2-6; no definite D call. The CDR3 is 16 residues long. The germline V and J ends were trimmed by 1 base and 1 base, with 8 bases remaining between them. Germline CDR1 reads SGHTA; CDR2 reads FQGNSA.

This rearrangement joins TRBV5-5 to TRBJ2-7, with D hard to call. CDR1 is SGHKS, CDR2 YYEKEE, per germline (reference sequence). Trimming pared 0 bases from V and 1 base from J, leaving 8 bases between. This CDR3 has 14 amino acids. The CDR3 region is CASSLVKTSYEQYF. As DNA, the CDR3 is TGTGCCAGCAGCTTGGTCAAGACTTCCTACGAGCAGTACTTC.